The rows below give T cell receptor beta chains drawn from one sample of a study of shared clonotypes between healthy human individuals. Measured with immunoSEQ multiplex PCR; TCRdb has only the in-frame clones, and not every one. Of fewer than 2.5 million clones in the sample, 80% to 95% are singletons; the top ten hold 0.36%. The sequencing sample was made of naive CD4+ T cells from PBMCs. The receptor set was obtained from a man between 18 and 35 years old in good health. Some clones in this sample may be carry-over from other donors' samples. The CDR3 runs from the conserved cysteine through the conserved F or W. A D gene is named only where the DNA matches it firmly. For some rows the clone size is stated as once, few or many, or as a class when expanded; others skip it.

D: -
J: TRBJ1-2
V: TRBV14
size: -
DNA: TGTGCCAGCAGCCGCGGCGGGGTTGGCTATGGCTACACCTTC
CDR3: CASSRGGVGYGYTF

D: TRBD2
J: TRBJ2-5
V: TRBV5-1
size: -
DNA: TGCGCCAGCAGCTTTCTAGCGGGAGTATGGGAGACCCAGTACTTC
CDR3: CASSFLAGVWETQYF

D: -
J: TRBJ2-3
V: TRBV7-2
size: once
DNA: TGTGCCAGCAGACAATCCGGGACCAGCGTCGTGGCAGATACGCAGTATTTT
CDR3: CASRQSGTSVVADTQYF

D: -
J: TRBJ2-7
V: TRBV11-3
size: once
DNA: TGTGCCAGCAGCCGAGGGGGTGCCTACGAGCAGTACTTC
CDR3: CASSRGGAYEQYF

D: -
J: TRBJ2-1
V: TRBV5-4
size: -
DNA: TGTGCCAGCAGTCCGCTGGCAGTGGGGCCTAATGAGCAGTTCTTC
CDR3: CASSPLAVGPNEQFF

D: TRBD1
J: TRBJ1-5
V: TRBV19
size: -
DNA: TGTGCCAGTACCCCCCGGACAGGGCCAAATCAGCCCCAGCATTTT
CDR3: CASTPRTGPNQPQHF

D: TRBD2
J: TRBJ2-7
V: TRBV28
size: -
DNA: TGTGCCAGCAGGGGACTAGCGGGACCGGGGGAGCAGTACTTC
CDR3: CASRGLAGPGEQYF

D: TRBD1
J: TRBJ2-3
V: TRBV7-3
size: once
DNA: TGTGCCAGCAGCCCAGGACAGGGTGTACCAGATACGCAGTATTTT
CDR3: CASSPGQGVPDTQYF

D: -
J: TRBJ2-1
V: TRBV4-1
size: -
DNA: TGCGCCAGCAGCCAAGATGTCATCAGGGGGGAGAATGAGCAGTTCTTC
CDR3: CASSQDVIRGENEQFF

D: -
J: TRBJ1-1
V: TRBV29-1
size: few
DNA: TGCAGCGTCGCGTTCGATCCGAACACTGAAGCTTTCTTT
CDR3: CSVAFDPNTEAFF

D: TRBD2
J: TRBJ2-2
V: TRBV27
size: -
DNA: TGTGCCAGCAGTTCTAGCGGGAGGGCCGTCGGGGAGCTGTTTTTT
CDR3: CASSSSGRAVGELFF

D: -
J: TRBJ2-1
V: TRBV5-1
size: -
DNA: TGCGCCAGCAGCTTGGAACAGACCTACAATGAGCAGTTCTTC
CDR3: CASSLEQTYNEQFF

D: -
J: TRBJ1-5
V: TRBV5-1
size: -
DNA: TGCGCCAGCAGCTTGGAGGAAAGCCAGCCCCAGCATTTT
CDR3: CASSLEESQPQHF

D: -
J: TRBJ1-2
V: TRBV6-6
size: -
DNA: TGTGCCAGCAGAACCCCGGCTGGCTACACCTTC
CDR3: CASRTPAGYTF

D: -
J: TRBJ2-1
V: TRBV29-1
size: -
DNA: TGCAGCGTCCGGCCCTCCGGGAGTTCCTACAATGAGCAGTTCTTC
CDR3: CSVRPSGSSYNEQFF

D: TRBD1
J: TRBJ2-2
V: TRBV19
size: once
DNA: TGTGCCAGTAGTATCTTTGGGACAGGGAACACCGGGGAGCTGTTTTTT
CDR3: CASSIFGTGNTGELFF

D: -
J: TRBJ2-3
V: TRBV5-6
size: -
DNA: TGTGCCAGCAGCTTGTATCAATTAGCGGTAGTCAGCACAGATACGCAGTATTTT
CDR3: CASSLYQLAVVSTDTQYF

D: -
J: TRBJ1-3
V: TRBV11-2
size: -
DNA: TGTGCCAGCAGCTTAGGTTGGGGATCTGGAAACACCATATATTTT
CDR3: CASSLGWGSGNTIYF

D: TRBD2
J: TRBJ2-1
V: TRBV6-4
size: -
DNA: TGTGCCAGCAGTGTGACTAGCGGGAGAGGAATCAATGAGCAGTTCTTC
CDR3: CASSVTSGRGINEQFF

D: TRBD1
J: TRBJ1-1
V: TRBV7-2
size: -
DNA: TGTGCCAGCAGCTCCCGGGACAGGCTCGAAGCTTTCTTT
CDR3: CASSSRDRLEAFF

D: -
J: TRBJ2-5
V: TRBV6-5
size: -
DNA: TGTGCCAGCAGTTCGGCACAGTGGCAAGAGACCCAGTACTTC
CDR3: CASSSAQWQETQYF

D: -
J: TRBJ2-7
V: TRBV4-1
size: -
DNA: TGCGCCAGCAGCCAAGATTTAAGGGGGACGGCAAGCTCCTACGAGCAGTACTTC
CDR3: CASSQDLRGTASSYEQYF

D: -
J: TRBJ2-7
V: TRBV7-8
size: -
DNA: TGTGCCAGCAGCCTAGCCCGGGACATTTCCTACGAGCAGTACTTC
CDR3: CASSLARDISYEQYF

D: -
J: TRBJ1-4
V: TRBV28
size: once
DNA: TGTGCCAGCAGCTGGTGGGCAACTAATGAAAAACTGTTTTTT
CDR3: CASSWWATNEKLFF

D: -
J: TRBJ2-7
V: TRBV29-1
size: -
DNA: TGCAGCGTTGGGGTGGGAGGTATCTCCTACGAGCAGTACTTT
CDR3: CSVGVGGISYEQYF

D: TRBD1
J: TRBJ2-6
V: TRBV4-3
size: -
DNA: TGCGCCAGCAGCCGGGACCCGGGACAGCAGTTCTCTGGGGCCAACGTCCTGACTTTC
CDR3: CASSRDPGQQFSGANVLTF

D: -
J: TRBJ1-2
V: TRBV9
size: -
DNA: TGTGCCAGCAGCGTAGTTGGTAATGGTTTTCGTGGCTACACCTTC
CDR3: CASSVVGNGFRGYTF

D: -
J: TRBJ2-7
V: TRBV6-6
size: -
DNA: TGTGCCAGCAGCTTCTATTACGAGCAGTACTTC
CDR3: CASSFYYEQYF

D: TRBD1
J: TRBJ2-7
V: TRBV6-5
size: -
DNA: TGTGCCAGCAGGGTACCGGGACAGGGCGACGAGCAGTACTTC
CDR3: CASRVPGQGDEQYF

D: -
J: TRBJ2-3
V: TRBV5-1
size: once
DNA: TGCGCCAGCAGCTTTGCGGGGATCGGGGAAAATACGCAGTATTTT
CDR3: CASSFAGIGENTQYF

D: -
J: TRBJ1-3
V: TRBV7-6
size: -
DNA: TGTGCCAGCAGCTTCGGGAACTCTGGAAACACCATATATTTT
CDR3: CASSFGNSGNTIYF

D: -
J: TRBJ1-1
V: TRBV5-1
size: -
DNA: TGCGCCAGCAGCTTGAGATTGCGGGGAACTGAAGCTTTCTTT
CDR3: CASSLRLRGTEAFF

D: -
J: TRBJ2-5
V: TRBV5-1
size: -
DNA: TGCGCCAGCAGATCACGACAGATCCAAGAGACCCAGTACTTC
CDR3: CASRSRQIQETQYF

D: TRBD1
J: TRBJ2-7
V: TRBV18
size: -
DNA: TGTGCCAGCTCACCTGGGACAGGCCCCTACGAGCAGTACTTC
CDR3: CASSPGTGPYEQYF

D: -
J: TRBJ2-7
V: TRBV6-5
size: -
DNA: TGTGCCATCAGTGAGGGCCAGGCGGCTGAGCAGTACTTC
CDR3: CAISEGQAAEQYF

D: TRBD2
J: TRBJ2-5
V: TRBV6-1
size: -
DNA: TGTGCCAGCAGTGAATTTCTTGGCGGGCTAGCGGGAGGATTCCAAGAGACCCAGTACTTC
CDR3: CASSEFLGGLAGGFQETQYF

D: -
J: TRBJ2-1
V: TRBV29-1
size: -
DNA: TGCAGCGTTCGCATCAGGGGACGGCTAAAAGGGTCAGGCAATGAGCAGTTCTTC
CDR3: CSVRIRGRLKGSGNEQFF

D: -
J: TRBJ2-3
V: TRBV7-2
size: -
DNA: TGTGCCAGCAGCTTAGGCTCTGCGCGGGAAGCGCAGTATTTT
CDR3: CASSLGSAREAQYF

D: -
J: TRBJ2-7
V: TRBV7-2
size: -
DNA: TGTGCCAGCAGCGCTCGGAGGGACTCCTACGAGCAGTACTTC
CDR3: CASSARRDSYEQYF

D: TRBD1
J: TRBJ1-1
V: TRBV28
size: -
DNA: TGTGCCAGCAATGTCCCGGGACAGGCTGAAGCTTTCTTT
CDR3: CASNVPGQAEAFF

D: -
J: TRBJ2-1
V: TRBV28
size: -
DNA: TGTGCCAGCAGTTCAGAGGGTTATGAGCAGTTCTTC
CDR3: CASSSEGYEQFF

D: TRBD1
J: TRBJ1-6
V: TRBV4-1
size: once
DNA: TGCGCCAGCAGCCAAGGATACGGAGGGGACAGGGCGGCCTCACCCCTCCACTTT
CDR3: CASSQGYGGDRAASPLHF

D: -
J: TRBJ1-5
V: TRBV19
size: -
DNA: TGTGCCAGTAGTATTGGGCCACATTATAGCAATCAGCCCCAGCATTTT
CDR3: CASSIGPHYSNQPQHF

D: -
J: TRBJ2-1
V: TRBV19
size: -
DNA: TGTGCCAGTAGTGGGACCCTTGGGGATGAGCAGTTCTTC
CDR3: CASSGTLGDEQFF

D: -
J: TRBJ2-3
V: TRBV19
size: -
DNA: TGTGCCAGTGCGGGGCCAGGGGCAACAGATACGCAGTATTTT
CDR3: CASAGPGATDTQYF

D: -
J: TRBJ2-5
V: TRBV7-2
size: -
DNA: TGTGCCAGCAGCCCCGAAAGAGCGACCCAGTACTTC
CDR3: CASSPERATQYF

D: -
J: TRBJ2-7
V: TRBV15
size: -
DNA: TGTGCCACCAGCACCTTAGCGCTACACTACGAGCAGTACTTC
CDR3: CATSTLALHYEQYF

D: TRBD2
J: TRBJ2-3
V: TRBV5-1
size: -
DNA: TGCGCCAGCAGCGACGGGGGACTAGCGGGCGGTAGCACAGATACGCAGTATTTT
CDR3: CASSDGGLAGGSTDTQYF

D: -
J: TRBJ2-7
V: TRBV30
size: -
DNA: TGTGCCTGGAGTGGAAAACGGGGGAGTGCCTACGAGCAGTACTTC
CDR3: CAWSGKRGSAYEQYF

D: TRBD1
J: TRBJ1-4
V: TRBV18
size: few
DNA: TGTGCCAGCTCACCAGACAGGGGCACTAATGAAAAACTGTTTTTT
CDR3: CASSPDRGTNEKLFF

D: -
J: TRBJ2-7
V: TRBV5-1
size: -
DNA: TGCGCCAGCATGGAGGGCGCGGAGCAGTACTTC
CDR3: CASMEGAEQYF

D: -
J: TRBJ2-2
V: TRBV5-1
size: -
DNA: TGCGCCAGCAGGCCGGGGGCAAATACCGGGGAGCTGTTTTTT
CDR3: CASRPGANTGELFF

D: -
J: TRBJ1-1
V: TRBV21-1
size: -
DNA: TGTGCCAGCAGCAAAGCGCTCAGTGGACAGGCTTACGAGAACACTGAAGCTTTCTTT
CDR3: CASSKALSGQAYENTEAFF